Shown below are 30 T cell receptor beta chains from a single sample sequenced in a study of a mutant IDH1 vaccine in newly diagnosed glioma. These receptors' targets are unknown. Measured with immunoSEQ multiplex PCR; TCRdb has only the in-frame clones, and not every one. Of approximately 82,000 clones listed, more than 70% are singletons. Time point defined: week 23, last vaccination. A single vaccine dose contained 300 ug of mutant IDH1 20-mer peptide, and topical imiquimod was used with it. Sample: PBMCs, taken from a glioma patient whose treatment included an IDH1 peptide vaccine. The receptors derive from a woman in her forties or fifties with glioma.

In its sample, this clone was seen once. The CDR3 here is CASSYSPATGELFF. CDR3 in DNA: TGTGCCAGCAGTTACTCCCCGGCCACCGGGGAGCTGTTTTTT. The chain carries TRBV6-5 and TRBJ2-2; D unclear. This CDR3 contains 14 residues. CDR1 MNHEY and CDR2 SVGAGI come from the germline V gene. V shed 0 bases and J shed 4 bases, with 6 bases lying between them.

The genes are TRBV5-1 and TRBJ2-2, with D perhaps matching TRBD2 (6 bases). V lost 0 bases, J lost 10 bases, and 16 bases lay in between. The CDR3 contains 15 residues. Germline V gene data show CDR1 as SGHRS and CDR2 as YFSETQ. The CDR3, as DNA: TGCGCCAGCAGCTTGGTAGTCGGGGGTGAGAAGGAGCTGTTTTTT. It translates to CASSLVVGGEKELFF. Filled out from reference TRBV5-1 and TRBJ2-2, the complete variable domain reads KAGVTQTPRYLIKTRGQQVTLSCSPISGHRSVSWYQQTPGQGLQFLFEYFSETQRNKGNFPGRFSGRQFSNSRSEMNVSTLELGDSALYLCASSLVVGGEKELFFGEGSRLTVL.

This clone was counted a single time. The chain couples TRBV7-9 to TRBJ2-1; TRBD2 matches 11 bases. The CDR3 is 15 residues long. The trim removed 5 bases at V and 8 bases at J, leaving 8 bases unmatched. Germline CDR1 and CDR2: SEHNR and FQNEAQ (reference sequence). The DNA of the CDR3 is TGTGCCAGCAGCCCGGGACTAGCGGCGGCGGATGAGCAGTTCTTC. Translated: CASSPGLAAADEQFF. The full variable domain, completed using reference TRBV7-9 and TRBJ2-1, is DTGVSQNPRHKITKRGQNVTFRCDPISEHNRLYWYRQTLGQGPEFLTYFQNEAQLEKSRLLSDRFSAERPKGSFSTLEIQRTEQGDSAMYLCASSPGLAAADEQFFGPGTRLTVL.

The CDR3 spells CASSYRGPGYEQYF. CDR3 DNA sequence: TGTGCCAGCAGTTATAGGGGGCCAGGCTACGAGCAGTACTTC. This chain joins TRBV6-5 and TRBJ2-7, with 7 bases lining up with TRBD1. J was trimmed by 3 bases and V by 3 bases; bases with no gene match: 5. Germline V CDR1 and CDR2: MNHEY, SVGAGI. CDR3 length equals 14 residues.

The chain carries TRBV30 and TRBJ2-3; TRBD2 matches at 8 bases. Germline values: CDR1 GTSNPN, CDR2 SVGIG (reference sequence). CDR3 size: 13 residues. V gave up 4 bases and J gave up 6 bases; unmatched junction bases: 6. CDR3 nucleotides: TGTGCCTGGAACCGGGGGGGGCCCGATACGCAGTATTTT. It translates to CAWNRGGPDTQYF.

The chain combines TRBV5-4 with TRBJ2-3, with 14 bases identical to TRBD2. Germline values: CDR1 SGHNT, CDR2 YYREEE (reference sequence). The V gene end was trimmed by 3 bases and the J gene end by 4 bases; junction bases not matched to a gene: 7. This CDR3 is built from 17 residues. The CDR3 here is CASSSRLAGGRADTQYF. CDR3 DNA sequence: TGTGCCAGCAGCTCCCGACTAGCGGGAGGGAGGGCAGATACGCAGTATTTT.

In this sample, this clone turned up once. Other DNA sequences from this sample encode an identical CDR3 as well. The CDR3 bases are TGTGCCAGCAGCCAAGATTTGGGGTCTGAAGCTTTCTTT. Protein product: CASSQDLGSEAFF. The gene calls are TRBV14 and TRBJ1-1; D unresolved. This CDR3 has 13 residues. The germline CDR1 and CDR2 sequences are SGHDN and FVKESK. Trimming took 0 bases from V and 6 from J, leaving 8 bases between them. The whole variable domain, filled in from reference TRBV14 and TRBJ1-1, reads EAGVTQFPSHSVIEKGQTVTLRCDPISGHDNLYWYRRVMGKEIKFLLHFVKESKQDESGMPNNRFLAERTGGTYSTLKVQPAELEDSGVYFCASSQDLGSEAFFGQGTRLTVV.

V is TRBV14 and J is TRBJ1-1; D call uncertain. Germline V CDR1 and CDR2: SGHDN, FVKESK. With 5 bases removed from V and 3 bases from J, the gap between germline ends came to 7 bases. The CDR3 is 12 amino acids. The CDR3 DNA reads TGTGCCAGCAGCGTCAGGTACACTGAAGCTTTCTTT. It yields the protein CASSVRYTEAFF.

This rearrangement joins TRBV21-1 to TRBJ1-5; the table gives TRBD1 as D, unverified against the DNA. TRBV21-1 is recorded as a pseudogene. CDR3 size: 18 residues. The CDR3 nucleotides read TGTGCCAGCAGCAAAGTTCCTCCAGGGAAAGATAGCAATCAGCCCCAGCATTTT. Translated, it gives CASSKVPPGKDSNQPQHF.

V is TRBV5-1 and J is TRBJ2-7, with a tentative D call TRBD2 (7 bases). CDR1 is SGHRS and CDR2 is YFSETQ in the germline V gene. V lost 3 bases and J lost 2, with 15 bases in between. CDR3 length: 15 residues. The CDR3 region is CASSWGAGETYEQYF. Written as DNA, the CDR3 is TGCGCCAGCAGCTGGGGGGCGGGAGAGACCTACGAGCAGTACTTC.

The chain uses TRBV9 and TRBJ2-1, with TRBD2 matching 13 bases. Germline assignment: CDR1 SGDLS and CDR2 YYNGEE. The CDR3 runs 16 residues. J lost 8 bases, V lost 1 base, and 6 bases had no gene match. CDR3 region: CASSVKGTSGNYEQFF. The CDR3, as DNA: TGTGCCAGCAGCGTAAAAGGGACTAGCGGGAACTATGAGCAGTTCTTC.

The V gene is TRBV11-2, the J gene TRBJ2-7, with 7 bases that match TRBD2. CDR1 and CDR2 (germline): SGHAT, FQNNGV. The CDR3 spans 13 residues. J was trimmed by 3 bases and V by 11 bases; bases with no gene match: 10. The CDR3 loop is CAVSSKRGYEQYF. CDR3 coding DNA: TGTGCCGTATCATCAAAGCGGGGCTACGAGCAGTACTTC.

The CDR3 is CASSSWDGEAFF. The CDR3 DNA follows: TGCGCCAGCAGCTCCTGGGACGGCGAAGCTTTCTTT. The chain joins TRBV5-1 to TRBJ1-1; maybe TRBD1 (5 bases). Per the germline V gene, CDR1 is SGHRS and CDR2 is YFSETQ. CDR3 size: 12 residues. V was shortened by 3 bases and J by 8 bases, with 11 bases between the two germline ends.

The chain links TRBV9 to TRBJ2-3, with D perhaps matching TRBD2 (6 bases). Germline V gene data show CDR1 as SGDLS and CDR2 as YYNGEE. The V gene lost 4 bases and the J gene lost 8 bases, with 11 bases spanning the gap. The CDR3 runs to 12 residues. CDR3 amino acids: CASSPSGGTQYF. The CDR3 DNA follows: TGTGCCAGCAGCCCCTCCGGGGGTACGCAGTATTTT.

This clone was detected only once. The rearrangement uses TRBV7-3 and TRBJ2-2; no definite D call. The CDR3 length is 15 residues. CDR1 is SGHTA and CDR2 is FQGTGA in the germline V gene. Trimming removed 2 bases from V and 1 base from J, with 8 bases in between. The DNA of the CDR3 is TGTGCCAGCAGCTTAGTCGGCGGGAACACCGGGGAGCTGTTTTTT. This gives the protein CASSLVGGNTGELFF.

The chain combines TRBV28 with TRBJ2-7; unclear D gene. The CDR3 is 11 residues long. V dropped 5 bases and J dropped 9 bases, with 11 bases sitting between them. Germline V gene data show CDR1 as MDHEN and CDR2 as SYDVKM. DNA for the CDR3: TGTGCCAGCAGTCCCTCGTGGAGGCAGTACTTC. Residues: CASSPSWRQYF.

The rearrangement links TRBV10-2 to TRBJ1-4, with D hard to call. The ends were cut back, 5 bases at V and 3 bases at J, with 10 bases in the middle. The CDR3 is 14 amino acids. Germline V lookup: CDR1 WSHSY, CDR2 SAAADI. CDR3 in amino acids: CASSSGAANEKLFF. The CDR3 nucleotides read TGCGCCAGCAGTTCGGGTGCGGCTAATGAAAAACTGTTTTTT.

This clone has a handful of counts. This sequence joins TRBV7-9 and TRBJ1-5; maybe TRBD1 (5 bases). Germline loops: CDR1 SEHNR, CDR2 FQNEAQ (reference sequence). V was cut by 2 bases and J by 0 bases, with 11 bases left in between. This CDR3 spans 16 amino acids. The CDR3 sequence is CASSLYQGHSNQPQHF. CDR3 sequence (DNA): TGTGCCAGCAGCTTATACCAGGGCCATAGCAATCAGCCCCAGCATTTT.

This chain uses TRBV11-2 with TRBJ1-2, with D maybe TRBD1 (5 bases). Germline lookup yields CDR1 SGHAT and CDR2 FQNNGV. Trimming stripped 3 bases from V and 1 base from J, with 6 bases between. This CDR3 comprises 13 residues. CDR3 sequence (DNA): TGTGCCAGCAGCTTGACAGTTAACTATGGCTACACCTTC. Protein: CASSLTVNYGYTF. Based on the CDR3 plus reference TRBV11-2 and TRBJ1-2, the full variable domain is EAGVAQSPRYKIIEKRQSVAFWCNPISGHATLYWYQQILGQGPKLLIQFQNNGVVDDSQLPKDRFSAERLKGVDSTLKIQPAKLEDSAVYLCASSLTVNYGYTFGSGTRLTVV.

In nucleotides, the CDR3 is TGTGCCAGCTCAGCGGGAGAAAACAATGAGCAGTTCTTC. It specifies CASSAGENNEQFF. The rearrangement links TRBV18 to TRBJ2-1; TRBD2 matches at 7 bases. CDR3 length: 13 amino acids. Losses at the gene ends were 5 bases for V and 5 bases for J; bases not matched to a gene: 3. The germline V gene has CDR1 KGHSH and CDR2 LQKENI.

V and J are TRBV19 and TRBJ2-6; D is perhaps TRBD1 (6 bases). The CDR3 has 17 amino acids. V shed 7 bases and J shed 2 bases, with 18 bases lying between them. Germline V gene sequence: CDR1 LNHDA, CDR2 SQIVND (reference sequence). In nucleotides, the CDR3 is TGTGCCAGTACCACTAGAGTGACAGGAACTGGGGCCAACGTCCTGACTTTC. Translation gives CASTTRVTGTGANVLTF.

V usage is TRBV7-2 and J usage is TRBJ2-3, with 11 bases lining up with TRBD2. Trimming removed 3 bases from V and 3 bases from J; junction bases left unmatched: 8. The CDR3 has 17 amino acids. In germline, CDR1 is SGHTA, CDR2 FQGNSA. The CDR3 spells CASSLPTSGSYTDTQYF. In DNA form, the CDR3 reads TGTGCCAGCAGCTTGCCCACTAGCGGGAGTTATACAGATACGCAGTATTTT.

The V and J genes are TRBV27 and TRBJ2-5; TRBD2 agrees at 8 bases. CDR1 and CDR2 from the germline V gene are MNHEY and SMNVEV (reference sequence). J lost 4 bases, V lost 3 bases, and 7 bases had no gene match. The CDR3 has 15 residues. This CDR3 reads CASSFQRERRETQYF. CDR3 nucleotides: TGTGCCAGCAGTTTCCAGCGGGAGAGGAGAGAGACCCAGTACTTC.

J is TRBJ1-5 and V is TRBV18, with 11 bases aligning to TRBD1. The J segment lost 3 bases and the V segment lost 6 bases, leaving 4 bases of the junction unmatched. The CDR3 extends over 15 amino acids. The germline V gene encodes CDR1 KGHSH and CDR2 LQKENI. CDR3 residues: CASSSGQGVNQPQHF. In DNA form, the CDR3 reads TGTGCCAGCTCGTCGGGACAGGGGGTCAATCAGCCCCAGCATTTT.

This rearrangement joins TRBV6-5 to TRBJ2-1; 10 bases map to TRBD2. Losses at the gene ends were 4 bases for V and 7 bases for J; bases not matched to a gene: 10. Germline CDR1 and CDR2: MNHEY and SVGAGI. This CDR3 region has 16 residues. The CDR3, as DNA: TGTGCCAGCAGTTGGGGGGAGGTAGCGGGAGGAAATGAGCAGTTCTTC. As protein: CASSWGEVAGGNEQFF.

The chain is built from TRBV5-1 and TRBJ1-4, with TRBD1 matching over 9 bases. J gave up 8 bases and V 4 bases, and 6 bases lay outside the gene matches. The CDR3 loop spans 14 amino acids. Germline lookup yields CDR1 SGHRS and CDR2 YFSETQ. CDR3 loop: CASSTGTGREKLFF. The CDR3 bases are TGCGCCAGCAGCACCGGGACAGGGAGGGAAAAACTGTTTTTT.

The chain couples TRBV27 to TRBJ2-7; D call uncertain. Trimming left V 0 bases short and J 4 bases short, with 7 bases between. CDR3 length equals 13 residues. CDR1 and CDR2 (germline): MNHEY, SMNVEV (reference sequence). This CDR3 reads CASSLSRDYEQYF. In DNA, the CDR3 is TGTGCCAGCAGTTTATCAAGAGATTACGAGCAGTACTTC.

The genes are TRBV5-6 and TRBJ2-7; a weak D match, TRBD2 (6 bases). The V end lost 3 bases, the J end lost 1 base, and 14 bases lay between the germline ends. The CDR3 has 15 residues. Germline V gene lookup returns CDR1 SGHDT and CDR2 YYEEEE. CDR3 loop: CASSWGTRTSYEQYF. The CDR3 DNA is TGTGCCAGCAGCTGGGGGACTCGGACGTCCTACGAGCAGTACTTC.

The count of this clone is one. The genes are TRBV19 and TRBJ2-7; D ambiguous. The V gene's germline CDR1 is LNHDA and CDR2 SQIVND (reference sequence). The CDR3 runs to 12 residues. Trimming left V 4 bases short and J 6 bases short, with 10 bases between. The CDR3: CASSTPTREQYF. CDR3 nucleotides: TGTGCCAGTAGTACCCCAACGCGCGAGCAGTACTTC. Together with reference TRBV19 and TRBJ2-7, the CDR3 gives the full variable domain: DGGITQSPKYLFRKEGQNVTLSCEQNLNHDAMYWYRQDPGQGLRLIYYSQIVNDFQKGDIAEGYSVSREKKESFPLTVTSAQKNPTAFYLCASSTPTREQYFGPGTRLTVT.

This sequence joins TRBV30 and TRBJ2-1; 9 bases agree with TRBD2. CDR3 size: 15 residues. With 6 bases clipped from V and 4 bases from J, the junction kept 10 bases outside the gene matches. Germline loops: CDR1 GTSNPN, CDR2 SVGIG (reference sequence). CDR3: CACRFLAGLYNEQFF. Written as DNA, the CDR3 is TGTGCCTGCCGCTTCCTAGCGGGGTTATACAATGAGCAGTTCTTC.